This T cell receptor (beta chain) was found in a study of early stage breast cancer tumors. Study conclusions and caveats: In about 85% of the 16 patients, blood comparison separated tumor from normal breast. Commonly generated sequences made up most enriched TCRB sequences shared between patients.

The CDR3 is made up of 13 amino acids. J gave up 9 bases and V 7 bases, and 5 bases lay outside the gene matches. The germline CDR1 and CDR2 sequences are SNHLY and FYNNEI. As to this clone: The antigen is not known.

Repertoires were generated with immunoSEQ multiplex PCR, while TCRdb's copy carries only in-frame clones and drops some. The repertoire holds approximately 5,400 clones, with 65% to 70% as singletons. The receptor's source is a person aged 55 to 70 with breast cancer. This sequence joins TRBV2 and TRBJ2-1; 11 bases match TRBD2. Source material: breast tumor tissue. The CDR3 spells CASIPGTSGEQFF. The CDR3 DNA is TGTGCCAGCATTCCCGGGACTAGCGGTGAGCAGTTCTTC.